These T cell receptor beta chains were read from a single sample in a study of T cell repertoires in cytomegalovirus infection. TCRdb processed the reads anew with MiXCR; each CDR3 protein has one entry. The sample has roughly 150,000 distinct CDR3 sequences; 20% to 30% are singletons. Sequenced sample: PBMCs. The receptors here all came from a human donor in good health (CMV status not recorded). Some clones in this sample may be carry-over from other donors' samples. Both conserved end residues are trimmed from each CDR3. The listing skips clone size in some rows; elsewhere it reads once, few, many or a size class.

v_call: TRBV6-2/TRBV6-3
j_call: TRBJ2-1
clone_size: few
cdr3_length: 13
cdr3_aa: ASTTGTSRYNEQF

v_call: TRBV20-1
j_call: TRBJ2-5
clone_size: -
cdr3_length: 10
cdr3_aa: SARAGGETQY

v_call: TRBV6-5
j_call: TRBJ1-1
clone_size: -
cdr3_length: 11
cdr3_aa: ASSYSRRTEAF

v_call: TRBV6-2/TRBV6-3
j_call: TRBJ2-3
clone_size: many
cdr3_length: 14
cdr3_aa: ASSLRTSAPGDTQY

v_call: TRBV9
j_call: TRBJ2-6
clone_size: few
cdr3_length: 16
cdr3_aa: ASSVGDSVGSGANVLT

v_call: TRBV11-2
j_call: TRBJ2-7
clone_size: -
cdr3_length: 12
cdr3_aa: ASSPIAGAYEQY

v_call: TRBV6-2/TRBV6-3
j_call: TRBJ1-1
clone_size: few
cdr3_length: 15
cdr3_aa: ASSYPKGTAINTEAF

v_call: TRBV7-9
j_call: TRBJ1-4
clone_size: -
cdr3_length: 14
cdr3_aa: ASSSGQEALYEKLF

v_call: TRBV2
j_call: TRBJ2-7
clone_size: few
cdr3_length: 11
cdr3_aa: ASRTGVSYEQY

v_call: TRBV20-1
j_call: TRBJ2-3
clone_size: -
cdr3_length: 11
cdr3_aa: SARPGTRDTQY

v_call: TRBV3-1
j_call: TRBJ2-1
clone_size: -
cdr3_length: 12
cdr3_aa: ASSQDHTNDEQF

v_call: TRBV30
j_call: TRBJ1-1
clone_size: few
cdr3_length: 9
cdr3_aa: TGHKNTEAF

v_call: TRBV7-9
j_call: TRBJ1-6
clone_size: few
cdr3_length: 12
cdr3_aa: ASSLEETYSPLH

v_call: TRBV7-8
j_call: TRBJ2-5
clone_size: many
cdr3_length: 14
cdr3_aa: ASSLWAGGTQETQY

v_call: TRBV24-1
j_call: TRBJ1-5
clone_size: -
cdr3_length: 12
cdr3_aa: ATSDQDGNQPQH

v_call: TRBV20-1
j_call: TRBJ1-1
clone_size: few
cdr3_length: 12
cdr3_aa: SLPGGKPFFQAF

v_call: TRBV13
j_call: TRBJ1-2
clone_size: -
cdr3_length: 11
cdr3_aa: ASSPGLLYGYT

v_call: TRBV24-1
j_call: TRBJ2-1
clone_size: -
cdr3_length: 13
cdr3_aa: ATSALADSYNEQF

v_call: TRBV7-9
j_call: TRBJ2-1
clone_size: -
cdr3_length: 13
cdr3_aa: ASSWGLALGNEQF

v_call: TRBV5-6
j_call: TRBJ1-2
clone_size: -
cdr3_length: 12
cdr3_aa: ASSLSTAPDGYT

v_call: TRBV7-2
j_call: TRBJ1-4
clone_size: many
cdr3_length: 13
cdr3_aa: ASSLDPQGREKLF

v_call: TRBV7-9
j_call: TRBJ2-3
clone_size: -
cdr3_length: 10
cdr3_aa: ASRHLTDTQY

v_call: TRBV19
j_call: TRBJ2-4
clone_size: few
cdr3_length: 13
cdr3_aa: ASTRGTSDKNIQY

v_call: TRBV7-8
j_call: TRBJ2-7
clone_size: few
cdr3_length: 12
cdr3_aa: ASSLTGTTYEQY

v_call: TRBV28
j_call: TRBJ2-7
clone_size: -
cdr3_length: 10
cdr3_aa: ARSLRVGEQY

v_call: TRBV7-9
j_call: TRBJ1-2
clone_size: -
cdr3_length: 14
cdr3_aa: ASSLVGQGSNYGYT

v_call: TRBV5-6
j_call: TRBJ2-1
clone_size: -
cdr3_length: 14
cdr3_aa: ASSLDGGGAHNEQF

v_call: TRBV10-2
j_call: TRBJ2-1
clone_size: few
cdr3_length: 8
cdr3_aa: ASREGEQF

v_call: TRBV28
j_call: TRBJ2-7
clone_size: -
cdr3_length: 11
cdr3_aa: ASRGGSSYEQY

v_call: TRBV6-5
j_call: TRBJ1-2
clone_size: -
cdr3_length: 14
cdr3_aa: ASSIGGQGLVYGYT

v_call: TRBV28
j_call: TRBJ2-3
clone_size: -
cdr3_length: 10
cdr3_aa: ASSFGAGTQY

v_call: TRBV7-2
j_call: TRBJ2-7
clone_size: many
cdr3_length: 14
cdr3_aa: ASSHSAAGVENEQY

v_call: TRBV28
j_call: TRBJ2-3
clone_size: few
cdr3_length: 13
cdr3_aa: ASSFSQGRTDTQY

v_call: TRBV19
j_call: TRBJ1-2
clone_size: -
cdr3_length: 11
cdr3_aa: ATRTGVNYGYT

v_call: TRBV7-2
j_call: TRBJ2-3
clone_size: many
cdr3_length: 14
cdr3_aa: ASSLVAATSTDTQY

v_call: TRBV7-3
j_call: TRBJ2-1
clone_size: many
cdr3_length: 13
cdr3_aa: ASSFKASGRSEQF

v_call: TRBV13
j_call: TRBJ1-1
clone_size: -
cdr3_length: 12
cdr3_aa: ASSGEIGGTEAF

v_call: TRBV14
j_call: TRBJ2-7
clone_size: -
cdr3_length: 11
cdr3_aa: ASSQVHFYEQY

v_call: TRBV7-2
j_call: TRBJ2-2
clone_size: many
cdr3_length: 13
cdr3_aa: ASSLEHPNTGELF

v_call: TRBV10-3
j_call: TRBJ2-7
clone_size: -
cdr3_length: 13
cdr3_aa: AIRGTSGTEYEQY

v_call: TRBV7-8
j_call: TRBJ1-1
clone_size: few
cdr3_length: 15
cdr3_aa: ASSSGTGGLLNTEAF

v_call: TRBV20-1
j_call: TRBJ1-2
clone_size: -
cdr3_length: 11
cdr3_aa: SAPTGGNYGYT

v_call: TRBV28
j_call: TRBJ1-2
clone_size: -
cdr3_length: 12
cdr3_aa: ASRHAGTGYGYT

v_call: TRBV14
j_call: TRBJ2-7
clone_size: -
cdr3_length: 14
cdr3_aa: ASSQPSGGDTYEQY

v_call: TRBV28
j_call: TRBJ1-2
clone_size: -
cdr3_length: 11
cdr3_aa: ASSPGWSYGYT

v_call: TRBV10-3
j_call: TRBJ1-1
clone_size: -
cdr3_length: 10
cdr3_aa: AISESHSEAF

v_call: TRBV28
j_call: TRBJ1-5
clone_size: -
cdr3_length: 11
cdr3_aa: ASNSGEGQPQH

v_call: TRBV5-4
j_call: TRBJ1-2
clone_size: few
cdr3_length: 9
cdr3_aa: ASSPGYGYT

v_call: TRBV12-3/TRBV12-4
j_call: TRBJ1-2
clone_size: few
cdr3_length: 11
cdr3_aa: ASSFVPQYGYT

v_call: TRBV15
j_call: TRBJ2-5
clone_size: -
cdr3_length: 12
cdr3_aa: ATSRDCHQETQY

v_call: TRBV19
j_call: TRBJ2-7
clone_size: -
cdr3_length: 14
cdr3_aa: ASSTPPTSGPYEQY

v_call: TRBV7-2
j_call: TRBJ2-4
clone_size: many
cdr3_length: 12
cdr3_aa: ASSLEQPYGIQY

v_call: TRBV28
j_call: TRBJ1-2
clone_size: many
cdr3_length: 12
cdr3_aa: ASSFGTENYGYT

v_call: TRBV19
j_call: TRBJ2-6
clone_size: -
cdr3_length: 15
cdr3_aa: ASSSRRQGSGANVLT

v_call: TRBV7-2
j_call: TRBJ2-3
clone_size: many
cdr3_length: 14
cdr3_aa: ASSLRSSGATDTQY

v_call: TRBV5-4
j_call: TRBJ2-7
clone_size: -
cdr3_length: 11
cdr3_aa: ASSLEPSHEQY

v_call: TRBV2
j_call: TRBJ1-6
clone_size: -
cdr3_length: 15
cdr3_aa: ASRIQTPERPDSPLH

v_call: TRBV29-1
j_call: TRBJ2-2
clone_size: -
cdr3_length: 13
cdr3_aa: SATERQGNTGELF